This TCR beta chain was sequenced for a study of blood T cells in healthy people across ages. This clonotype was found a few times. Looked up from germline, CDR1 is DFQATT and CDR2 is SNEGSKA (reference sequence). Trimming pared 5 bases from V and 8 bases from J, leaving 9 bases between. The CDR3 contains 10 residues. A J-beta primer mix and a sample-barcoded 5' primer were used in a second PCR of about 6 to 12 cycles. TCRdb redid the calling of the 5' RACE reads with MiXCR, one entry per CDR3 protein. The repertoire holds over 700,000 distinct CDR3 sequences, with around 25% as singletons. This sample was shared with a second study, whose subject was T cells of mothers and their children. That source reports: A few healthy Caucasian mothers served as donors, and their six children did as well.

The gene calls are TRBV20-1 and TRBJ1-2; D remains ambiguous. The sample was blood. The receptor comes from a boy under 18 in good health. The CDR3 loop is CSAYPEGYTF. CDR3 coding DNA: TGCAGTGCTTACCCCGAAGGCTACACCTTC.